The rows below give T cell receptor beta chains drawn from one sample of a study of OX40 agonist ivuxolimab in advanced cancers. Assay: immunoSEQ multiplex PCR; the TCRdb copy retains only in-frame clones and omits some. The sample lists roughly 100,000 clones; approximately 81% were seen once. The source material was CD4+ or CD8+ T cells sorted from blood, sampled in a trial of the OX40 agonist ivuxolimab. Receptors originate from an adult with an advanced solid tumor such as melanoma, head and neck, liver or kidney cancer. The CDR3 runs from the conserved cysteine through the conserved F or W. The D gene is left open where the match is weak. Only part of the rows carry a size: once, few, many, or a class if the clone is expanded.

CDR3 protein,CDR3 DNA,D gene,V gene,J gene,clone size
CASSQEGWDNEKLFF,TGCGCCAGCAGCCAAGAGGGGTGGGACAATGAAAAACTGTTTTTT,NA,TRBV4-3,TRBJ1-4,few
CATGGQGAYNEQFF,TGTGCCACCGGTGGACAGGGTGCCTACAATGAGCAGTTCTTC,TRBD1,TRBV6-1,TRBJ2-1,NA
CASRLTGGQETQYF,TGTGCCAGTAGGCTGACAGGGGGCCAAGAGACCCAGTACTTC,TRBD1,TRBV19,TRBJ2-5,few
CASSYWGSNMNTEAFF,TGTGCCAGCAGTTACTGGGGGTCCAACATGAACACTGAAGCTTTCTTT,NA,TRBV6-5,TRBJ1-1,NA
CASSILGASYEQYF,TGTGCCAGTAGTATACTCGGGGCGTCCTACGAGCAGTACTTC,NA,TRBV19,TRBJ2-7,few
CASSLSPWATNEKLFF,TGTGCCAGCAGTTTATCCCCCTGGGCAACTAATGAAAAACTGTTTTTT,NA,TRBV27,TRBJ1-4,NA
CASSYSKDYTIQHF,TGTGCCAGCAGTTACTCGAAGGACTACACCATCCAGCATTTT,NA,TRBV6-6,TRBJ1-5,NA
CASSLQDTQYF,TGTGCCAGCAGCCTACAGGATACGCAGTATTTT,NA,TRBV4-2,TRBJ2-3,NA
CASSLSRTEAFF,TGTGCCAGCAGCTTGTCCAGAACTGAAGCTTTCTTT,NA,TRBV5-4,TRBJ1-1,NA
CASSSGSEGRLNSPLHF,TGCGCCAGCAGCTCGGGTTCCGAGGGACGGTTAAATTCACCCCTCCACTTT,NA,TRBV5-1,TRBJ1-6,NA
CASILDSYNEQFF,TGTGCCAGCATACTGGACAGCTACAATGAGCAGTTCTTC,NA,TRBV6-6,TRBJ2-1,NA
CASNLLQGQGSPLHF,TGTGCCAGCAACCTACTACAGGGCCAAGGCTCACCCCTCCACTTT,NA,TRBV6-1,TRBJ1-6,once
CASSYSKRQDNGYTF,TGTGCCAGCAGTTACTCGAAGCGACAGGATAATGGCTACACCTTC,NA,TRBV6-6,TRBJ1-2,NA
CASSLDQGTFYGYTF,TGTGCCAGCAGTTTAGACCAAGGGACATTCTATGGCTACACCTTC,NA,TRBV28,TRBJ1-2,NA
CASSLELARRNTEAFF,TGTGCCAGCAGCTTAGAATTAGCGCGAAGGAACACTGAAGCTTTCTTT,NA,TRBV11-2,TRBJ1-1,NA
CSARQGAEAFF,TGCAGTGCTCGACAGGGGGCTGAAGCTTTCTTT,TRBD1,TRBV20-1,TRBJ1-1,NA
CASSVEGPDPASTDTQYF,TGTGCCAGCAGCGTAGAGGGGCCCGACCCCGCCAGCACAGATACGCAGTATTTT,NA,TRBV9,TRBJ2-3,once
CASKGPAHTGELFF,TGTGCCAGTAAGGGACCCGCTCACACCGGGGAGCTGTTTTTT,NA,TRBV19,TRBJ2-2,NA
CASSTSGADYGYTF,TGTGCCAGCAGTACCTCGGGAGCCGACTATGGCTACACCTTC,NA,TRBV6-6,TRBJ1-2,NA
CATSRVGRTYNEQFF,TGTGCCACCAGCAGGGTCGGGCGGACTTACAATGAGCAGTTCTTC,NA,TRBV15,TRBJ2-1,NA
CASSLAPSSGGTDTQYF,TGTGCCAGCAGCTTAGCCCCTTCTAGCGGGGGGACAGATACGCAGTATTTT,TRBD2,TRBV7-3,TRBJ2-3,NA
CASSLKGGRGFANTGELFF,TGTGCCAGCAGCTTAAAGGGAGGCAGGGGGTTCGCGAACACCGGGGAGCTGTTTTTT,NA,TRBV7-3,TRBJ2-2,NA
CASSLGGHSNQPQHF,TGTGCCAGCAGTTTAGGGGGGCATAGCAATCAGCCCCAGCATTTT,NA,TRBV28,TRBJ1-5,NA
CATSRDRETQYF,TGTGCCACCAGCAGAGATCGAGAGACCCAGTACTTC,NA,TRBV15,TRBJ2-5,NA
CASSQKPGGGYTF,TGTGCCAGCAGCCAGAAGCCAGGGGGTGGCTACACCTTC,TRBD1,TRBV4-2,TRBJ1-2,NA
CASSLSAENTGELFF,TGCGCCAGCAGCTTATCGGCAGAGAACACCGGGGAGCTGTTTTTT,NA,TRBV5-1,TRBJ2-2,NA
CASTRRTGELYGYTF,TGTGCCAGCACCAGGAGGACAGGGGAACTTTATGGCTACACCTTC,TRBD1,TRBV11-3,TRBJ1-2,NA
CASSEGGAVTGANVLTF,TGTGCCAGCAGCGAAGGAGGGGCGGTGACTGGGGCCAACGTCCTGACTTTC,NA,TRBV7-9,TRBJ2-6,NA
CASSLGTGVDNQPQHF,TGCGCCAGCAGCCTGGGGACAGGGGTGGACAATCAGCCCCAGCATTTT,TRBD1,TRBV4-1,TRBJ1-5,once
CASSLGQLTEELFF,TGTGCCAGCAGTTTGGGACAGCTCACCGAGGAGCTGTTTTTT,TRBD1,TRBV27,TRBJ2-2,NA
CAWIEGRGLYNSPLHF,TGTGCCTGGATCGAGGGGAGGGGGCTCTATAATTCACCCCTCCACTTT,TRBD1,TRBV30,TRBJ1-6,many
CASSPPSGEYEQYF,TGTGCCAGCTCACCACCTTCAGGGGAATACGAGCAGTACTTC,NA,TRBV18,TRBJ2-7,NA
CASSPLGGGSNQPQHF,TGTGCCAGCTCACCACTAGGAGGGGGCAGCAATCAGCCCCAGCATTTT,TRBD1,TRBV18,TRBJ1-5,NA
CATSFGQSGYGYTF,TGTGCCACCAGTTTTGGACAGAGTGGCTATGGCTACACCTTC,NA,TRBV15,TRBJ1-2,NA
CASSSTGAGDQPQHF,TGTGCCAGCTCTTCGACAGGGGCCGGAGATCAGCCCCAGCATTTT,TRBD1,TRBV18,TRBJ1-5,NA
CASSLERRGAGYTF,TGTGCCAGCAGCTTGGAGCGACGGGGGGCTGGCTACACCTTC,NA,TRBV7-2,TRBJ1-2,NA
CASSRGVNTEAFF,TGTGCCAGCAGCCGGGGCGTGAACACTGAAGCTTTCTTT,NA,TRBV5-5,TRBJ1-1,NA
CASSVGAGNTEAFF,TGTGCCAGCAGCGTTGGGGCCGGGAACACTGAAGCTTTCTTT,NA,TRBV7-6,TRBJ1-1,NA
CASSFDSSWQYF,TGTGCCAGCAGCTTCGACAGTTCTTGGCAGTACTTC,NA,TRBV11-2,TRBJ2-7,NA
CAISEAAGANVLTF,TGTGCCATCAGTGAGGCAGCTGGGGCCAACGTCCTGACTTTC,NA,TRBV10-3,TRBJ2-6,NA
CASGLEGNSPLHF,TGTGCTAGTGGTTTGGAGGGGAATTCACCCCTCCACTTT,NA,TRBV12-5,TRBJ1-6,few
CASRTGGSNYGYTF,TGTGCCAGCAGGACCGGGGGTTCTAACTATGGCTACACCTTC,NA,TRBV7-2,TRBJ1-2,NA
CASTLGGQETQYF,TGTGCCAGCACCCTCGGGGGGCAAGAGACCCAGTACTTC,TRBD2,TRBV28,TRBJ2-5,NA
CASSLAGTGEEKLFF,TGCGCCAGCAGCTTGGCCGGGACAGGGGAGGAAAAACTGTTTTTT,TRBD1,TRBV5-1,TRBJ1-4,NA
CASRLAGRETQYF,TGCGCCAGCCGCCTGGCGGGGCGAGAGACCCAGTACTTC,NA,TRBV5-1,TRBJ2-5,NA
CAWRLMNTEAFF,TGTGCCTGGAGGTTGATGAACACTGAAGCTTTCTTT,NA,TRBV30,TRBJ1-1,NA
CASSEWGTQDNEQFF,TGTGCCAGCAGTGAATGGGGGACACAAGACAATGAGCAGTTCTTC,NA,TRBV25-1,TRBJ2-1,NA
CASSPGQNNSPLHF,TGTGCCAGCTCACCGGGACAGAATAATTCACCCCTCCACTTT,TRBD1,TRBV18,TRBJ1-6,NA